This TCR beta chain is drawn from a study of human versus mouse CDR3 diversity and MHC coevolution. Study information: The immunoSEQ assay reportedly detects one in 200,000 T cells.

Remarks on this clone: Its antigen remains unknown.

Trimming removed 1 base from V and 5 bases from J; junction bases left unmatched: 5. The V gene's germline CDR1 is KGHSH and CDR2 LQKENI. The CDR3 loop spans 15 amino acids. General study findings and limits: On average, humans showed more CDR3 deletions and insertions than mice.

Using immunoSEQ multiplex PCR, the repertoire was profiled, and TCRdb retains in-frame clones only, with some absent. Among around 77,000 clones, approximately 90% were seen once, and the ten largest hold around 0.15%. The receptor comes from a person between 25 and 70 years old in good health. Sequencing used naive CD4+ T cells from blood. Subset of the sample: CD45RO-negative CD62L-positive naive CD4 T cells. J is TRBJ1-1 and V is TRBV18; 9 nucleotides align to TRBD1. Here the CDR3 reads CASSPRTGVITEAFF. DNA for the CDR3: TGTGCCAGCTCACCACGGACAGGGGTGATAACTGAAGCTTTCTTT.